These 9 T cell receptor beta chains were sequenced from one sample in a study of blood T cell repertoires in COVID-19. Profiled with immunoSEQ multiplex PCR; TCRdb holds only in-frame clones, not every one. The sample holds 200,000 to 250,000 clones, about 87% seen once. Sequencing was done on a sample of peripheral blood. The receptors stem from a man in his sixties with acute or convalescent COVID-19.

The chain employs TRBV10-1 and TRBJ2-7, with a tentative D call TRBD2 (6 bases). V was trimmed by 0 bases and J by 4 bases, leaving 10 bases between them. CDR1 is WNHNN and CDR2 is SYGVQD in the germline V gene (reference sequence). This CDR3 comprises 14 residues. The chain's CDR3 is CASSESGTPYEQYF. CDR3 in DNA: TGCGCCAGCAGTGAGTCTGGGACTCCTTACGAGCAGTACTTC.

This chain joins TRBV7-2 and TRBJ2-1; TRBD2 matches at 12 bases. This CDR3 spans 16 amino acids. CDR1 is SGHTA, CDR2 FQGNSA, per germline. Germline trimming cut 2 bases from V and 7 bases from J; bases unmatched to any gene: 6. This CDR3 is CASSLLAGGPWNEQFF. DNA for the CDR3: TGTGCCAGCAGCTTACTAGCGGGGGGGCCCTGGAATGAGCAGTTCTTC.

The chain uses TRBV5-1 and TRBJ2-5, with D unresolved. The CDR3 runs to 14 residues. Germline CDR1 is SGHRS and CDR2 is YFSETQ. The V end lost 2 bases, the J end lost 0 bases, and 8 bases lay between the germline ends. CDR3 sequence reads: CASSFSTNQETQYF. The CDR3 nucleotides read TGCGCCAGCAGCTTCTCTACTAACCAAGAGACCCAGTACTTC.

This chain joins TRBV2 and TRBJ2-3, with 7 bases fitting TRBD2. The CDR3 covers 18 residues. V lost 6 bases to trimming and J lost 0 bases; unmatched junction nucleotides: 15. From germline, CDR1 is SNHLY and CDR2 FYNNEI. CDR3 nucleotide sequence: TGTGCCAGCAGGACTGGTCGCGGGGGTTACACTAGCACAGATACGCAGTATTTT. Its translation is CASRTGRGGYTSTDTQYF.

V is TRBV4-3 and J is TRBJ2-3; D is unresolved. V was clipped by 0 bases and J by 2 bases, with 12 bases between them. The CDR3 totals 16 residues. The V gene's germline CDR1 is LGHNA and CDR2 YSLEER. The CDR3 is CASSQDVTYVTDTQYF. As DNA, the CDR3 is TGCGCCAGCAGCCAAGATGTTACCTATGTCACAGATACGCAGTATTTT.

The rearrangement uses TRBV18 and TRBJ2-3; D may be TRBD1 (6 bases). Germline-derived CDR1 and CDR2 are KGHSH and LQKENI. The CDR3 has 16 residues. V lost 4 bases and J 0 bases, leaving 14 bases between the germline ends. Here the CDR3 reads CASSRTEQYSTDTQYF. CDR3 in DNA: TGTGCCAGCTCACGGACAGAGCAGTATAGCACAGATACGCAGTATTTT.

The chain links TRBV7-7 to TRBJ2-1, with D possibly TRBD2 on 6 matching bases. This CDR3 has 16 amino acids. From germline, CDR1 is SSHAT and CDR2 FNYEAQ (reference sequence). V lost 2 bases and J lost 0, with 11 bases in between. CDR3 residues: CASSLWTTSSYNEQFF. Here the CDR3 DNA reads TGTGCCAGCAGCTTATGGACTACAAGCTCCTACAATGAGCAGTTCTTC.

The V call is TRBV28, the J call TRBJ2-7; the match to TRBD2 covers 10 bases. The germline V gene has CDR1 MDHEN and CDR2 SYDVKM. This CDR3 spans 12 amino acids. As DNA, the CDR3 is TGTGGGAGCGGGGGGGCAGTCTACGAGCAGTACTTC. Translated, it gives CGSGGAVYEQYF.

The V and J genes are TRBV14 and TRBJ1-2, with D tentatively TRBD1 (6 bases). V was clipped by 1 base and J by 5 bases, with 8 bases between them. Germline V gene lookup returns CDR1 SGHDN and CDR2 FVKESK. The CDR3 is 13 amino acids. CDR3 sequence reads: CASSQGQGYGYTF. In nucleotides, the CDR3 is TGTGCCAGCAGCCAAGGTCAGGGGTATGGCTACACCTTC.